One T cell receptor (beta chain) is described in this entry. Its antigen remains unidentified. CD45RA-negative memory and CD45RA+ naive subsets were split from the CD4+ cells. The sample comes from a study of shared clonotypes between healthy human individuals. The study, taken as a whole, reports: Sampling included only blood; tissue repertoires likely differ.

The CDR3 covers 14 residues. Trimming took off 6 bases at V and 3 bases at J, with 15 bases between the two ends. Per germline, CDR1 ENHRY and CDR2 SYGVKD. TCRdb's table, derived via immunoSEQ multiplex PCR, lists solely in-frame clones and lacks some. The table shows around 2.1 million clones, with under 97% occurring only once. Sequencing was done on a sample of naive CD4+ T cells sorted from blood. The subset here: CD45RA+ positively selected. The clonotype comes from a man aged 18 to 30 in good health. The gene calls are TRBV10-3 and TRBJ2-7, with D perhaps matching TRBD1 (5 bases). CDR3 sequence reads: CAIRSDSSFYEQYF. The CDR3 bases are TGTGCCATCAGATCAGACAGCTCATTCTACGAGCAGTACTTC.